Included here is one TCR beta chain sequence, with context. The clone's antigen remains unknown. No base qualities exist here, and no much larger clone lies one base off it. This specimen belongs to a study of blood T cell repertoires in COVID-19 (dated by TCRdb to 2020 to 2022). A note on the overall study: For ImmuneRACE Cohort 3, a participant was defined as recovered based on two consecutive negative NP/OP PCR tests, clearance by a healthcare professional, or resolution of symptoms. Samples covering the acute and convalescent phases of COVID-19 were provided by collaborators in the United States, Italy and Spain. The prospective study material was composed of cDNA or gDNA derived from T cells, B-cell-depleted T cells, or PBMCs. The dataset comprised deeply sampled blood TCRbeta repertoires from subjects exposed to, actively infected with, or recovered from COVID-19. A freely available public database, intended as a resource for researchers studying the immune response to SARS-CoV-2, is where the repertoires were released. Samples came from the ongoing ImmuneRACE study (first 160 participants) plus 1,254 subjects from 6 global collaborators. Nearly every sample came with metadata listing a de-identified subject ID, COVID-19 status, age in years and sex. Where available, HLA class I and class II types were obtained from metadata supplied by the sample provider rather than from assay-based typing. Broad study findings and their caveats: How much clinical and demographic metadata was included differed by source and by participant, and the metadata was provided uncurated.

Reading from cysteine to phenylalanine, the CDR3 counts 14 amino acids. Kept here is only the CDR3 DNA, which spans 42 bases and is read in frame from base 1. Germline trimming amounts to 3 bases on V and 3 bases on J, with 2 as the count of junction bases outside the gene matches. In the germline V gene (reference sequence), CDR1 corresponds to LNHDA and CDR2 to SQIVND. TCRbeta CDR3 regions were amplified from genomic DNA by means of the immunoSEQ Assay, a bias-controlled multiplex PCR. For the original study's pipeline: Within the assay, amplification of reference gene primers was used to estimate how many nucleated cells each sample contained. To quantify the absolute abundance of each unique TCRbeta CDR3 rearrangement, sequence reads were collapsed and filtered. For each sample, productive Simpson clonality was calculated as the square root of Simpson's diversity index over productive rearrangements. TCRdb limited this immuneACCESS table to in-frame rearrangements with V and J called. A share of clones is missing; checked studies link under half to unresolved V genes, and the rest is unexplained. V and J calls and clone size are as listed in that table; D and trimming were resolved from the DNA. In this sample the table shows about 280,000 clones, 85% to 90% of which occur a single time. The ten largest clones represent around 2% of the sample.

Participants in the prospective study were enrolled through a virtual design, were aged roughly 18 to 100 years, and lived in 24 United States geographic areas. In the prospective study, participants were assigned to cohorts based on the clinical history participants reported in a screening survey and a study questionnaire. In the prospective study, whole blood, serum and a nasopharyngeal or oropharyngeal swab were collected from each participant by mobile phlebotomists. Additional blood draws and questionnaires over a roughly two-month period could optionally be provided by prospective study participants. Before DNA extraction, prospective study blood samples were shipped either frozen or at room temperature.

This chain joins TRBV19 to TRBJ1-1; a stretch of 9 junction bases matches TRBD1. The sequence was collected from a woman in her sixties in a cohort exposed to, infected with or recovered from COVID-19 (not recorded which). Sequenced sample: PBMCs or T cells enriched from blood (not recorded which). This receptor has the CDR3 CASSIRTGDTEAFF. The DNA sequence is TGTGCCAGTAGTATCCGGACAGGGGACACTGAAGCTTTCTTT.